What follows is one T cell receptor (beta chain) and its context. Its antigen is currently unknown. Investigators isolated RNA and reverse transcribed it into cDNA to act as the sequencing template. Assay: immunoSEQ multiplex PCR; the TCRdb copy retains only in-frame clones and omits some. Of about 200,000 clones in the sample, 50% to 60% were seen once. This record belongs to a study of CD8+ T cells in alopecia areata. Broader study findings: Normal skin's resident alphabeta T cells are also sequenced in scalp samples.

Germline V gene lookup returns CDR1 SGHNT and CDR2 YYREEE (reference sequence). The CDR3 covers 15 residues. J was trimmed by 5 bases and V by 2 bases; bases with no gene match: 4. Treatment meaning: oral pan-JAK inhibitor, 5-10 mg twice daily. Both peripheral blood and punch biopsies of lesional scalp skin were obtained from patients who had alopecia areata. This TCR came from a human donor with alopecia areata. The rearrangement links TRBV5-4 to TRBJ2-3, with TRBD1 matching 11 bases. Sequenced material: CD4+ T cells sorted from blood, taken at week 4, from a patient treated with tofacitinib. The CDR3 is CASSFRDRGVDTQYF. CDR3 nucleotides: TGTGCCAGCAGCTTCAGGGACAGGGGGGTAGATACGCAGTATTTT.